These T cell receptor beta chains were read from a single sample in a study of T cell responses to AZD1222 COVID-19 vaccine. Clones were sequenced by immunoSEQ multiplex PCR, and TCRdb holds only the in-frame ones, with some missing. The sample records about 100,000 clones, 88% being singletons. The material sequenced was peripheral blood, taken on day 0 of AZD1222 vaccination. The source is an adult in good health. The CDR3 runs from the conserved cysteine through the conserved F or W. D genes are given only for firm matches. Clone sizes are given selectively: once, few, many, or a class where the clone is expanded.

size	V	D	J	CDR3	DNA
once	TRBV9	NA	TRBJ2-3	CASSVSPQGSDTQYF	TGTGCCAGCAGCGTTTCCCCCCAAGGATCAGATACGCAGTATTTT
NA	TRBV9	NA	TRBJ1-4	CASSVSAATNEKLFF	TGTGCCAGCAGCGTTTCGGCTGCAACTAATGAAAAACTGTTTTTT
NA	TRBV7-6	NA	TRBJ1-1	CASSLANNFMNTEAFF	TGTGCCAGCAGCTTAGCCAACAATTTCATGAACACTGAAGCTTTCTTT
NA	TRBV5-6	NA	TRBJ1-2	CASTLTGRGYTF	TGTGCCAGCACCTTAACAGGGAGAGGCTACACCTTC
NA	TRBV11-3	NA	TRBJ1-1	CASSPPVGGSTEAFF	TGTGCCAGCAGCCCACCGGTGGGGGGTTCGACTGAAGCTTTCTTT
once	TRBV11-3	NA	TRBJ1-2	CASSPTGTTDYYGYTF	TGTGCCAGCAGCCCGACAGGAACCACGGACTACTATGGCTACACCTTC
NA	TRBV7-9	NA	TRBJ2-3	CASSRGTDTQYF	TGTGCCAGCAGCCGAGGGACAGATACGCAGTATTTT
NA	TRBV28	NA	TRBJ2-7	CASSPTSYEQYF	TGTGCCAGCAGCCCCACTAGTTACGAGCAGTACTTC
NA	TRBV19	TRBD1	TRBJ2-7	CASSIGTGGEQYF	TGTGCCAGTAGTATAGGGACAGGGGGAGAGCAGTACTTC
NA	TRBV3-1/TRBV3-2	TRBD2	TRBJ2-1	CASSQGGGGNEQFF	TGTGCCAGCAGCCAGGGCGGGGGAGGGAATGAGCAGTTCTTC
NA	TRBV6-1	TRBD2	TRBJ2-7	CASSEVGEGAYEQYF	TGTGCCAGCAGTGAAGTCGGGGAGGGAGCCTACGAGCAGTACTTC
NA	TRBV7-9	NA	TRBJ1-1	CASNTGGTEAFF	TGTGCCAGCAATACGGGCGGCACTGAAGCTTTCTTT
NA	TRBV15	NA	TRBJ2-1	CATSRVIGESVHEQFF	TGTGCCACCAGCAGAGTAATCGGGGAGTCGGTCCATGAGCAGTTCTTC
NA	TRBV11-2	NA	TRBJ2-7	CASSLGASYEQYF	TGTGCCAGCAGCTTAGGGGCCTCCTACGAGCAGTACTTC
NA	TRBV15	TRBD2	TRBJ2-1	CATSRLTSGSSYNEQFF	TGTGCCACCAGCAGACTTACTAGCGGCAGCTCCTACAATGAGCAGTTCTTC
NA	TRBV28	TRBD1	TRBJ1-2	CASYAVGQVVNYGYTF	TGTGCCAGCTATGCCGTAGGACAGGTGGTTAACTATGGCTACACCTTC
NA	TRBV5-1	NA	TRBJ2-3	CASSLGAGGTDTQYF	TGCGCCAGCAGCTTGGGCGCTGGGGGCACAGATACGCAGTATTTT
NA	TRBV24-1	TRBD1	TRBJ2-7	CATSDFRPGQAMYEQYF	TGTGCCACCAGTGATTTTCGTCCGGGACAGGCGATGTACGAGCAGTACTTC
NA	TRBV12-3/TRBV12-4	NA	TRBJ2-1	CASSNTMWNEQFF	TGTGCCAGCAGTAATACTATGTGGAATGAGCAGTTCTTC
once	TRBV24-1	NA	TRBJ1-2	CATSLGGRGYTF	TGTGCCACCAGCCTCGGGGGCCGGGGCTACACCTTC
NA	TRBV30	NA	TRBJ1-1	CAWRSGTEAFF	TGTGCCTGGAGGTCCGGGACTGAAGCTTTCTTT
few	TRBV9	NA	TRBJ1-2	CASSGGDSPNYGYTF	TGTGCCAGCAGCGGTGGAGACAGTCCTAACTATGGCTACACCTTC
NA	TRBV28	NA	TRBJ1-5	CASSFGYQPQHF	TGTGCCAGCAGTTTCGGATATCAGCCCCAGCATTTT
NA	TRBV6-2/TRBV6-3	NA	TRBJ1-5	CASSYSTIGTRRVPNQPQHF	TGTGCCAGCAGTTACTCGACAATAGGGACAAGACGGGTTCCAAATCAGCCCCAGCATTTT
NA	TRBV6-2/TRBV6-3	TRBD1	TRBJ2-2	CASSLPTGGYTGELFF	TGTGCCAGCAGTTTACCGACAGGGGGTTACACCGGGGAGCTGTTTTTT
NA	TRBV5-3	NA	TRBJ1-1	CARSLEVPGATHRDTEAFF	TGTGCCAGAAGCTTGGAGGTGCCAGGGGCTACCCACAGGGACACTGAAGCTTTCTTT
NA	TRBV9	TRBD2	TRBJ2-1	CASSVAITSGPTEEQFF	TGTGCCAGCAGCGTAGCCATCACTAGCGGGCCGACAGAGGAGCAGTTCTTC
NA	TRBV5-8	NA	TRBJ1-5	CASSPGRQTQPQHF	TGTGCCAGCAGCCCGGGACGACAGACTCAGCCCCAGCATTTT
few	TRBV6-5	NA	TRBJ1-5	CASTPEGASWHF	TGTGCCAGCACCCCGGAAGGCGCCTCGTGGCATTTT
NA	TRBV5-1	NA	TRBJ2-3	CASSLGTEDTQYF	TGCGCCAGCAGCTTGGGTACAGAAGATACGCAGTATTTT
few	TRBV19	TRBD1	TRBJ1-4	CAAYPDRVREKLFF	TGTGCCGCTTACCCGGACAGGGTGAGGGAAAAACTGTTTTTT
once	TRBV4-1	NA	TRBJ1-1	CASSQDVARMNTEAFF	TGCGCCAGCAGCCAAGACGTTGCCCGTATGAACACTGAAGCTTTCTTT
NA	TRBV20-1	NA	TRBJ2-1	CSASRRRTTNEQFF	TGCAGTGCTAGTCGCAGGCGGACCACGAATGAGCAGTTCTTC
NA	TRBV19	NA	TRBJ2-3	CASTDWGPTGTQYF	TGTGCCAGTACCGATTGGGGTCCCACGGGTACGCAGTATTTT
NA	TRBV27	NA	TRBJ2-7	CASSYSGGESYEQYF	TGTGCCAGCAGTTACTCGGGTGGAGAGTCCTACGAGCAGTACTTC
NA	TRBV13	NA	TRBJ2-3	CASSAPGVTDTQYF	TGTGCCAGCAGCGCGCCCGGGGTCACAGATACGCAGTATTTT